This is a list of T cell receptor beta chains from one sample in a study of blood T cell repertoires in COVID-19. Clones were read by immunoSEQ multiplex PCR, and TCRdb kept only the in-frame ones, dropping some. The data show 150,000 to 200,000 clones, roughly 82% seen once. The sequencing input was peripheral blood. These receptor sequences come from a woman in her 70s with acute or convalescent COVID-19. Both conserved end residues are part of each CDR3. A D gene is named only where the DNA matches it firmly. Clone size, where shown, is once, few, many, or a class for clones that have expanded.

j_call,clone_size,d_call,v_call,cdr3_aa,cdr3_nt
TRBJ1-5,-,TRBD1,TRBV30,CAWDTGGEPQHF,TGTGCCTGGGACACAGGGGGCGAGCCCCAGCATTTT
TRBJ1-1,few,TRBD1,TRBV19,CASSSRQGLNTEAFF,TGTGCCAGTAGTTCTCGACAGGGGCTGAACACTGAAGCTTTCTTT
TRBJ1-1,-,-,TRBV28,CASSSGMNTEAFF,TGTGCCAGCAGCTCAGGGATGAACACTGAAGCTTTCTTT
TRBJ2-1,-,-,TRBV5-1,CASSPSGASYNEQFF,TGCGCCAGCAGCCCATCAGGGGCCTCCTACAATGAGCAGTTCTTC
TRBJ1-5,-,-,TRBV6-5,CASKREGNQPQHF,TGTGCCAGCAAGAGAGAGGGCAATCAGCCCCAGCATTTT
TRBJ2-1,-,-,TRBV21-1,CASSIRDYPYNEQFF,TGTGCCAGCAGCATAAGGGACTACCCCTACAATGAGCAGTTCTTC
TRBJ2-3,-,-,TRBV7-2,CASSLGIGGSSTDTQYF,TGTGCCAGCAGCTTAGGGATCGGCGGGTCTAGCACAGATACGCAGTATTTT
TRBJ1-1,-,-,TRBV15,CATSILNRDTEAFF,TGTGCCACCAGCATACTCAACAGGGACACTGAAGCTTTCTTT
TRBJ2-1,-,-,TRBV10-3,CAISESGRGAYNEQFF,TGTGCCATCAGTGAGTCGGGCAGGGGTGCCTACAATGAGCAGTTCTTC
TRBJ1-5,-,-,TRBV6-5,CASSSSLNQPQHF,TGTGCCAGCAGCTCGAGCCTCAATCAGCCCCAGCATTTT
TRBJ2-7,-,-,TRBV7-2,CASSLVANSYEQYF,TGTGCCAGCAGCTTAGTAGCGAACTCCTACGAGCAGTACTTC
TRBJ1-1,-,-,TRBV7-9,CASSLPGRYTEAFF,TGTGCCAGCAGCTTGCCGGGGAGATACACTGAAGCTTTCTTT
TRBJ1-4,-,TRBD1,TRBV9,CASSASTGVKEKLFF,TGTGCCAGCAGCGCTTCGACAGGGGTAAAGGAAAAACTGTTTTTT
TRBJ2-2,-,TRBD2,TRBV7-8,CASSRLAGATGELFF,TGTGCCAGCAGCAGACTAGCGGGAGCAACCGGGGAGCTGTTTTTT
TRBJ1-2,-,TRBD1,TRBV27,CASSSYRGLYGYTF,TGTGCCAGCAGTTCGTACAGGGGGTTATATGGCTACACCTTC